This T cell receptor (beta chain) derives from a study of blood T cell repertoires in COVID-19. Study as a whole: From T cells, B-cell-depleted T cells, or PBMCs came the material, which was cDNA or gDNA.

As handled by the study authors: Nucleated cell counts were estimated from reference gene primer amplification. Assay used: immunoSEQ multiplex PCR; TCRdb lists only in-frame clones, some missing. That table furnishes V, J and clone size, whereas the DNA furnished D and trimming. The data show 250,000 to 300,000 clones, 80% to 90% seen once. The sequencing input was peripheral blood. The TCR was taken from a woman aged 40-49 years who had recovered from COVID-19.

The CDR3 sequence: CASSHQGDTQYF. CDR3 DNA sequence: TGTGCCAGCAGCCACCAGGGAGATACGCAGTATTTT. The chain carries TRBV5-4 and TRBJ2-3; a possible D gene is TRBD1 (5 bases). The CDR3 consists of 12 residues. V lost 4 bases and J lost 5, with 8 bases in between. The germline V gene encodes CDR1 SGHNT and CDR2 YYREEE (reference sequence).